This TCR beta chain came from a study of siplizumab effects on memory and regulatory T cells. Findings of the study overall: The drug siplizumab significantly decreased the alloreactive sequences that could be traced to unstimulated CD4+ memory cells.

With respect to this clone: Its specificity is unknown.

Sequenced by immunoSEQ multiplex PCR; TCRdb stores in-frame clones only, minus some. Of over 85,000 clones listed, 94% are singletons. The V end lost 4 bases, the J end lost 1 base, and 10 bases lay between the germline ends. This CDR3 spans 15 amino acids. CDR1 SGHAT and CDR2 FQDESV come from the germline V gene (reference sequence). V gene TRBV11-1 combines with J gene TRBJ2-2; D ambiguous. Sequenced: non-Treg CD4+ T cells sorted from blood. This TCR was sampled from a human donor in good health. DNA of the CDR3: TGTGCCAGCAGCTCCGGATGGGGGAACACCGGGGAGCTGTTTTTT. It codes for CASSSGWGNTGELFF.